The source of this TCR beta chain is a study of beta chain features in type 1 diabetes. This clone has only a few counts. The length of the CDR3 is 14 residues. Germline V gene data show CDR1 as MDHEN and CDR2 as SYDVKM. Trimming took 5 bases from V and 4 from J, leaving 12 bases between them. Expressed TCRB transcripts were sequenced because the entire RNA isolate underwent reverse transcription. Libraries were prepared by immunoSEQ multiplex PCR; TCRdb keeps only in-frame clonotypes and omits some of them. Of 300,000 to 350,000 clones in the sample, roughly 8% were seen once. V is TRBV28 and J is TRBJ2-1; no definite D call. Sequences were obtained from central memory CD4+ T cells from blood. The TCR originated in a woman between 18 and 30 years old in good health. The CDR3 region is CASSPGVTYNEQFF. The CDR3 coding sequence is TGTGCCAGCAGTCCCGGAGTGACGTACAATGAGCAGTTCTTC. The variable domain in full, with the rest retrieved from reference TRBV28 and TRBJ2-1, is DVKVTQSSRYLVKRTGEKVFLECVQDMDHENMFWYRQDPGLGLRLIYFSYDVKMKEKGDIPEGYSVSREKKERFSLILESASTNQTSMYLCASSPGVTYNEQFFGPGTRLTVL.